These 6 T cell receptor beta chains originate from one sample sequenced in a study of cytomegalovirus exposure and HLA in healthy donors. Data came from immunoSEQ multiplex PCR; TCRdb stores just in-frame clones and leaves some out. There are about 220,000 clones in the sample; about 86% occur only once, and 2.5% to 3.5% lies in the top ten. Sequencing was carried out using PBMCs. The source is a woman aged 18 to 35 in good health and CMV-seronegative.

In regard to this clone: Its ends do not fully match the called genes, so a read error is possible. The V and J genes are TRBV5-1 and TRBJ2-2; TRBD2 agrees at 12 bases. This CDR3 contains 16 residues. In germline, CDR1 is SGHRS, CDR2 YFSETQ. The CDR3 loop is CASSPRTSGNAGELFF. In nucleotides, the CDR3 is TGCGCCAGCAGCCCGAGGACTAGCGGGAACGCCGGGGAGCTGTTTTTT.

In this sample, this clone turned up once. V usage is TRBV28 and J usage is TRBJ1-2, with a possible D match to TRBD1 (5 bases). The CDR3 spans 14 residues. V gave up 9 bases and J gave up 0 bases, with 14 bases separating them. Germline CDR1 is MDHEN and CDR2 is SYDVKM. CDR3 DNA: TGTGCCAGTTACGATTTGACAGCTAACTATGGCTACACCTTC. Its protein is CASYDLTANYGYTF.

The CDR3 is CSVNLAGGPEVEQYF. The DNA for the CDR3 is TGCAGCGTTAATCTAGCGGGAGGGCCTGAGGTCGAGCAGTACTTC. This rearrangement joins TRBV29-1 to TRBJ2-7, with 12 bases lining up with TRBD2. CDR1 and CDR2 (germline): SQVTM, ANQGSEA. CDR3 length equals 15 residues. J lost 6 bases, V lost 5 bases, and 11 bases had no gene match.

The chain carries TRBV9 and TRBJ2-1; 11 nucleotides match TRBD2. The germline gives CDR1 SGDLS, CDR2 YYNGEE. The CDR3 has 17 amino acids. J lost 4 bases, V lost 4 bases, and 10 bases had no gene match. CDR3 residues: CASSSPIAGGSYNEQFF. The CDR3 nucleotides read TGTGCCAGCAGCTCCCCCATAGCGGGAGGGTCGTACAATGAGCAGTTCTTC.

This chain links TRBV28 with TRBJ2-2; 7 nucleotides match TRBD2. Unmatched junction bases numbered 10, after V lost 6 bases and J lost 3 bases. This CDR3 region has 16 residues. Germline assignment: CDR1 MDHEN and CDR2 SYDVKM. The CDR3 nucleotides are TGTGCCAGCAGGTCGAGCGGACTAGGGGACACCGGGGAGCTGTTTTTT. Protein sequence: CASRSSGLGDTGELFF. The whole variable domain, remainder taken from reference TRBV28 and TRBJ2-2, is DVKVTQSSRYLVKRTGEKVFLECVQDMDHENMFWYRQDPGLGLRLIYFSYDVKMKEKGDIPEGYSVSREKKERFSLILESASTNQTSMYLCASRSSGLGDTGELFFGEGSRLTVL.

The chain carries TRBV4-3 and TRBJ2-7; D perhaps matches TRBD2 (6 bases). CDR1 and CDR2 (germline): LGHNA, YSLEER. The CDR3 consists of 14 residues. Deletions cut 5 bases from V and 4 bases from J, with 15 bases between. CDR3 sequence (DNA): TGCGCCAGCAGCGCGGGCGGAGGGAGTTACGAGCAGTACTTC. Translating it yields CASSAGGGSYEQYF.